The 30 T cell receptor beta chains reported below all come from one sample, sequenced in a study of OX40 agonist ivuxolimab in advanced cancers. Repertoires were generated with immunoSEQ multiplex PCR, while TCRdb's copy carries only in-frame clones and drops some. The sample records about 80,000 clones, around 86% being singletons. The starting material was CD4+ or CD8+ T cells sorted from blood, obtained in a trial of the OX40 agonist ivuxolimab. The receptor set was obtained from an adult with an advanced solid tumor such as melanoma, head and neck, liver or kidney cancer.

This clone occurred once. The rearrangement uses TRBV19 and TRBJ2-1; D gene unclear. This CDR3 spans 14 amino acids. With 6 bases removed from V and 5 bases from J, the gap between germline ends came to 14 bases. Germline CDR1 is LNHDA and CDR2 is SQIVND (reference sequence). This CDR3 is CASRTLESDNEQFF. CDR3 DNA: TGTGCCAGTAGGACCCTTGAGAGTGACAATGAGCAGTTCTTC.

CDR3 residues: CASSLDFGETQYF. The CDR3 DNA is TGCGCCAGCAGCTTGGATTTTGGGGAGACCCAGTACTTC. V is TRBV5-1 and J is TRBJ2-5; D not resolved. This CDR3 comprises 13 residues. The ends were cut back, 0 bases at V and 5 bases at J, with 8 bases in the middle. Germline-derived CDR1 and CDR2 are SGHRS and YFSETQ.

This chain joins TRBV2 and TRBJ2-5, with 8 bases matching TRBD1. The V gene's germline CDR1 is SNHLY and CDR2 FYNNEI. The CDR3 length is 14 residues. The trim removed 7 bases at V and 5 bases at J, leaving 9 bases unmatched. CDR3 residues: CASMSQGAGETQYF. CDR3 nucleotides: TGTGCCAGCATGAGTCAGGGGGCAGGGGAGACCCAGTACTTC.

CDR3 sequence reads: CASSFRDSNEKLFF. In nucleotides, the CDR3 is TGCGCCAGCAGCTTCCGGGACAGCAATGAAAAACTGTTTTTT. This rearrangement joins TRBV4-1 to TRBJ1-4; the match to TRBD1 covers 7 bases. The junction had 5 bases not matched to a gene; V was cut back by 5 bases and J by 5 bases. This CDR3 is 14 amino acids long. CDR1 and CDR2 (germline): MGHRA, YSYEKL.

This clone came up once. At one end, the junction sequence differs from germline, possibly due to a read error. The chain has TRBV5-1 and TRBJ2-7; D unresolved. The CDR3 has 14 residues. CDR1 and CDR2 from the germline V gene are SGHRS and YFSETQ. The CDR3 nucleotides read TGTGCCAGCAGCTTGGCCAGCAAACCTTACGAGCAGTACTTC. This sequence encodes CASSLASKPYEQYF.

The chain carries TRBV10-3 and TRBJ1-4, with 7 bases fitting TRBD1. CDR3 length: 14 residues. V lost 2 bases, J lost 8 bases, and 5 bases stayed unmatched. Germline CDR1 reads ENHRY; CDR2 reads SYGVKD. The CDR3 is CAISEIDRAEKLFF. CDR3 nucleotide sequence: TGTGCCATCAGTGAGATAGACAGGGCAGAAAAACTGTTTTTT.

CDR3 region: CASSYFDGGGDTGELFF. The CDR3 nucleotides read TGTGCCAGCAGTTACTTCGACGGGGGAGGGGACACCGGGGAGCTGTTTTTT. The chain joins TRBV28 to TRBJ2-2; 7 nucleotides match TRBD2. The V gene's germline CDR1 is MDHEN and CDR2 SYDVKM. V lost 4 bases, J lost 3 bases, and 11 bases stayed unmatched. This CDR3 contains 17 residues.

The J gene is TRBJ2-1, the V gene TRBV6-5, with 15 nucleotides matching TRBD2. Per the germline V gene, CDR1 is MNHEY and CDR2 is SVGAGI. The CDR3 sequence is 13 residues long. After removal of 8 bases from V and 9 bases from J, the junction contained 2 bases not matched to a gene. CDR3 sequence reads: CASGLAGGGEQFF. The DNA for the CDR3 is TGTGCCAGCGGACTAGCGGGAGGGGGTGAGCAGTTCTTC.

The CDR3 loop reads CASSLLGGGQPQHF. The CDR3, as DNA: TGTGCCAGCAGCTTGTTGGGGGGAGGACAGCCCCAGCATTTT. The rearrangement joins TRBV5-6 to TRBJ1-5, with a possible D match to TRBD1 (5 bases). CDR1 SGHDT and CDR2 YYEEEE come from the germline V gene. Trimming pared 1 base from V and 7 bases from J, leaving 12 bases between. This CDR3 has 14 residues.

The chain carries TRBV5-5 and TRBJ2-2; possibly TRBD1 for D (5 bases). There are 16 residues in the CDR3. Germline-derived CDR1 and CDR2 are SGHKS and YYEKEE (reference sequence). Trimming took off 0 bases at V and 1 base at J, with 10 bases between the two ends. The CDR3 region is CASSLGLTGNTGELFF. The CDR3 nucleotides are TGTGCCAGCAGCTTGGGGTTAACAGGGAACACCGGGGAGCTGTTTTTT. Supplemented by reference TRBV5-5 and TRBJ2-2, the full variable domain reads DAGVTQSPTHLIKTRGQQVTLRCSPISGHKSVSWYQQVLGQGPQFIFQYYEKEERGRGNFPDRFSARQFPNYSSELNVNALLLGDSALYLCASSLGLTGNTGELFFGEGSRLTVL.

The chain is built from TRBV6-1 and TRBJ1-2, with a possible D match to TRBD1 (6 bases). The germline gives CDR1 MNHNS, CDR2 SASEGT. The V gene lost 0 bases and the J gene lost 4 bases, with 9 bases spanning the gap. The CDR3 covers 14 residues. CDR3 bases: TGTGCCAGCAGTGAAGCTAGGGGGGTCTATGGCTACACCTTC. This encodes CASSEARGVYGYTF.

This chain uses TRBV10-3 with TRBJ1-6, with D uncertain. The CDR3 is made up of 14 amino acids. Trimming took off 6 bases at V and 5 bases at J, with 11 bases between the two ends. CDR1 is ENHRY, CDR2 SYGVKD, per germline. The CDR3 loop is CAIRAGSDNSPLHF. As DNA, the CDR3 is TGTGCCATCAGGGCGGGCTCTGATAATTCACCCCTCCACTTT.

The chain couples TRBV9 to TRBJ2-3, with a tentative D call TRBD2 (5 bases). Between the trimmed V and J ends, which lost 0 bases and 8 bases, there was a span of 7 bases. This CDR3 comprises 12 residues. Per the germline V gene, CDR1 is SGDLS and CDR2 is YYNGEE. The CDR3 sequence is CASSVVEGTQYF. The CDR3 nucleotides are TGTGCCAGCAGCGTAGTCGAGGGTACGCAGTATTTT.

The chain is built from TRBV30 and TRBJ2-5; D gene uncertain. Germline CDR1 and CDR2: GTSNPN and SVGIG (reference sequence). V was clipped by 0 bases and J by 4 bases, with 3 bases between them. The CDR3 spans 11 residues. CDR3 DNA: TGTGCCTGGAGTGTAGGAGAGACCCAGTACTTC. Translating gives CAWSVGETQYF.

This clone occurred a few times. The chain combines TRBV7-2 with TRBJ2-7; 8 bases agree with TRBD2. CDR1 and CDR2 (germline): SGHTA, FQGNSA. The trim removed 1 base at V and 4 bases at J, leaving 12 bases unmatched. There are 17 residues in the CDR3. The CDR3 DNA reads TGTGCCAGCAGCTTAGTTAGCGGGATCCCATGGTATTACGAGCAGTACTTC. Its translation: CASSLVSGIPWYYEQYF.

This clone has more than one count but fewer than ten. Different DNA sequences within this sample yield the same CDR3. The V gene is TRBV2, the J gene TRBJ1-5; D is undetermined. Germline loops: CDR1 SNHLY, CDR2 FYNNEI. The CDR3 consists of 12 residues. Trimming pared 6 bases from V and 4 bases from J, leaving 7 bases between. The CDR3 bases are TGTGCCAGCAGGGGAGGGAATCAGCCCCAGCATTTT. This encodes CASRGGNQPQHF.

This chain joins TRBV6-6 and TRBJ1-6; D remains unclear. In germline, CDR1 is MNHNY, CDR2 SVGAGI (reference sequence). CDR3 length: 13 residues. Trimming shortened V by 7 bases and J by 7 bases, and 11 bases separated the two germline ends. In DNA form, the CDR3 reads TGTGCCAGCACGAGTGGGGTGAATTCACCCCTCCACTTT. Encoded protein: CASTSGVNSPLHF.

The rearrangement links TRBV11-2 to TRBJ1-1; D gene uncertain. This CDR3 spans 14 amino acids. V shed 2 bases and J shed 4 bases, with 11 bases lying between them. The germline CDR1 and CDR2 sequences are SGHAT and FQNNGV. CDR3 in amino acids: CASSLFSVATEAFF. The CDR3 nucleotides are TGTGCCAGCAGCTTATTTTCGGTAGCCACTGAAGCTTTCTTT.

V gene TRBV9 combines with J gene TRBJ1-1; D perhaps matches TRBD1 (5 bases). V was shortened by 3 bases and J by 3 bases, with 15 bases between the two germline ends. The germline CDR1 and CDR2 sequences are SGDLS and YYNGEE. This CDR3 spans 15 amino acids. CDR3: CASSAFGQGDTEAFF. DNA of the CDR3: TGTGCCAGCAGCGCCTTCGGACAAGGGGACACTGAAGCTTTCTTT.

This clone was observed a single time. CDR3 nucleotides: TGTGCCAGTAGTATGAGGGCCAACGAGCAGTACTTC. Its translation is CASSMRANEQYF. The chain is built from TRBV19 and TRBJ2-7; the D gene is possibly TRBD2 (5 bases). V was clipped by 3 bases and J by 5 bases, with 8 bases between them. The CDR3 is 12 amino acids. The germline V gene has CDR1 LNHDA and CDR2 SQIVND (reference sequence). The full variable domain, with the rest looked up from reference TRBV19 and TRBJ2-7, is DGGITQSPKYLFRKEGQNVTLSCEQNLNHDAMYWYRQDPGQGLRLIYYSQIVNDFQKGDIAEGYSVSREKKESFPLTVTSAQKNPTAFYLCASSMRANEQYFGPGTRLTVT.

This chain joins TRBV19 and TRBJ1-1; no firm D call. This CDR3 is built from 14 residues. V was trimmed by 8 bases and J by 5 bases, leaving 18 bases between them. CDR1 is LNHDA and CDR2 is SQIVND in the germline V gene (reference sequence). The CDR3 here is CASFPGGRRTEAFF. In DNA, the CDR3 is TGTGCCAGTTTCCCCGGTGGGCGGAGAACTGAAGCTTTCTTT.

The chain employs TRBV6-1 and TRBJ1-2, with TRBD1 matching over 9 bases. The CDR3 loop spans 15 amino acids. Germline CDR1 reads MNHNS; CDR2 reads SASEGT. V dropped 0 bases and J dropped 13; count of bases not matched to a gene: 12. The CDR3 loop reads CASSEATGGSTVATF. The CDR3 nucleotides read TGTGCCAGCAGTGAAGCCACAGGGGGCTCGACCGTCGCCACCTTC.

In this sample, this clone turned up a few times. This chain uses TRBV27 with TRBJ1-1; TRBD1 matches 12 bases. This CDR3 contains 15 residues. Trimming took 3 bases from V and 4 from J; bases not matched to a gene: 3. The germline gives CDR1 MNHEY, CDR2 SMNVEV (reference sequence). The CDR3 DNA reads as TGTGCCAGCAGTTTCGGGACAGGGGGCTCCACTGAAGCTTTCTTT. Translated: CASSFGTGGSTEAFF.

This chain joins TRBV18 and TRBJ1-1; TRBD1 might be the D (6 bases). Trimming stripped 3 bases from V and 1 base from J, with 15 bases between. In germline, CDR1 is KGHSH, CDR2 LQKENI. The CDR3 spans 16 residues. Here the CDR3 DNA reads TGTGCCAGCTCACCGTGGGGGCGCGGGGAGAACACTGAAGCTTTCTTT. This encodes CASSPWGRGENTEAFF.

The chain uses TRBV29-1 and TRBJ1-5; TRBD1 agrees at 7 bases. The V gene end was trimmed by 6 bases and the J gene end by 4 bases; junction bases not matched to a gene: 9. The germline V gene has CDR1 SQVTM and CDR2 ANQGSEA. The CDR3 runs 14 residues. The CDR3 DNA sequence: TGCAGCGTCGAGCTGACAGGGCGGAATCAGCCCCAGCATTTT. It translates to CSVELTGRNQPQHF.

The chain recombines TRBV9 with TRBJ2-5; 10 bases match TRBD1. Germline trimming cut 4 bases from V and 5 bases from J; bases unmatched to any gene: 8. The CDR3 has 15 amino acids. In germline, CDR1 is SGDLS, CDR2 YYNGEE. In DNA, the CDR3 is TGTGCCAGCAGCCGACCCGGACAGGGGGTTGAGACCCAGTACTTC. This gives the protein CASSRPGQGVETQYF. The full variable domain, its missing parts supplied by reference TRBV9 and TRBJ2-5, is DSGVTQTPKHLITATGQRVTLRCSPRSGDLSVYWYQQSLDQGLQFLIQYYNGEERAKGNILERFSAQQFPDLHSELNLSSLELGDSALYFCASSRPGQGVETQYFGPGTRLLVL.

This clone was observed a handful of times. The chain employs TRBV5-1 and TRBJ2-6, with D possibly TRBD1 on 6 matching bases. The V end lost 2 bases, the J end lost 2 bases, and 11 bases lay between the germline ends. The CDR3 is 16 residues long. The germline V gene has CDR1 SGHRS and CDR2 YFSETQ. The CDR3 sequence: CASSFYRDTGANVLTF. As DNA, the CDR3 is TGCGCCAGCAGCTTTTACCGGGACACTGGGGCCAACGTCCTGACTTTC.

This clone was detected a few times. The chain links TRBV2 to TRBJ1-5; D is possibly TRBD1 (6 bases). Trimming stripped 7 bases from V and 0 bases from J, with 13 bases between. Germline V gives CDR1 SNHLY, CDR2 FYNNEI. This CDR3 has 15 amino acids. CDR3 in DNA: TGTGCCAGCACCACAGGACAGTATAGCAATCAGCCCCAGCATTTT. Protein: CASTTGQYSNQPQHF.

This clone was seen a single time. The CDR3 nucleotides are TGTGCCTGGAGTGTACCCCACGGCTACGAGCAGTACTTC. The encoded protein is CAWSVPHGYEQYF. V and J are TRBV30 and TRBJ2-7; D is undetermined. The germline V gene has CDR1 GTSNPN and CDR2 SVGIG (reference sequence). The V gene lost 0 bases and the J gene lost 3 bases, with 9 bases spanning the gap. The CDR3 is made up of 13 amino acids.

The chain combines TRBV5-1 with TRBJ2-7, with TRBD1 matching 8 bases. V was pared by 6 bases and J by 0 bases, with 8 bases of the junction left unmatched. CDR1 and CDR2 (germline): SGHRS, YFSETQ. The CDR3 is 15 residues long. The CDR3 here is CASTRFGQGSYEQYF. CDR3 in DNA: TGCGCCAGCACTCGATTCGGACAGGGCTCCTACGAGCAGTACTTC.